Sequencing of this T cell receptor delta chain was carried out in a study of gamma-delta T cells after stem cell transplantation (dated by TCRdb to the mid-2010s). This clone was observed a few times. This receptor's antigen is unknown. The TCRdb record carries a much larger clone's protein, which differs from this DNA's translation at residue 8; a read error is the likely cause, and the protein listed here is the DNA translation. Libraries came from RT-PCR. The sequencer was an Illumina MiSeq. TCRdb reprocessed the public data with the CATT caller; entries with the same nucleotide sequence were combined afterwards. The sample table lists about 3,000 delta-chain clones, approximately 2.6% of them with a count of one. About a quarter of the sample rests with the top ten. V gives up 2 bases and J gives up 4 bases, and the segment between their germline ends measures 10 bases. The CDR3 contains 13 residues, cysteine and phenylalanine counted. Only the CDR3 DNA is retained, 39 bases long and in frame from the first base. As encoded in the germline V gene, CDR1 is GEAIGNYY while CDR2 is EKD.

The chain couples TRDV2 to TRDJ1; TRDD3 is perhaps the D gene, given 6 matching bases. The sequenced sample consisted of gamma-delta T cells. This clonotype originated in a human donor. It is not recorded whose cells these are; they may come from a transplant donor. This receptor has the CDR3 CACDKLGLDKLIF. The DNA is as follows: TGTGCCTGTGACAAGCTGGGGCTCGATAAACTCATCTTT.